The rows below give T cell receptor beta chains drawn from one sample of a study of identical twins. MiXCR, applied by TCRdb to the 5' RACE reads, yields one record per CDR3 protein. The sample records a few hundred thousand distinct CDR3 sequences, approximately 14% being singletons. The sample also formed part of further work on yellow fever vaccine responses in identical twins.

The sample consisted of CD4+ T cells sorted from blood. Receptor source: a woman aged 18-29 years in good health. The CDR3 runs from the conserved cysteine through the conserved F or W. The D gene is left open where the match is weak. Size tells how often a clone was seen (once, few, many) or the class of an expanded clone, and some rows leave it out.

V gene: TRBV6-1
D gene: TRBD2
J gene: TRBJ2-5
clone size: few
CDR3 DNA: TGTGCCAGCACTAAAACGGCTAGCGGGTACCATCTATCAGAGACCCAGTACTTC
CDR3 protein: CASTKTASGYHLSETQYF

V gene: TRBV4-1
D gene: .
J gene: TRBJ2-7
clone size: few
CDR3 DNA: TGCGCCAGCAGCCAAGAATTGCGCCTAAGCTCCTACGAGCAGTACTTC
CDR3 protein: CASSQELRLSSYEQYF

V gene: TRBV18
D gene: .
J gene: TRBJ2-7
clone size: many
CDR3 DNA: TGTGCCAGCTCACCTTACCGGGACTGGGCGTTGAGCTCCTACGAGCAGTACTTC
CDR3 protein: CASSPYRDWALSSYEQYF

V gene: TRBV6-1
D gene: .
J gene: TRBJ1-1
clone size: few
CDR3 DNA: TGTGCCAGCAGTGAAGCGGGGGAAGCTTTCTTT
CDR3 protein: CASSEAGEAFF

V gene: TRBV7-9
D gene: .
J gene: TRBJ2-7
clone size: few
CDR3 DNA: TGTGCCAGCAGCTTAGCCAAGGCTGCCTACGAGCAGTACTTC
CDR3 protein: CASSLAKAAYEQYF

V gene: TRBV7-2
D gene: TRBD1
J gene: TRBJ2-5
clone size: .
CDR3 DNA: TGTGCCAGCAGGCCGGGCAGGGGGCGCGAGACCCAGTACTTC
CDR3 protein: CASRPGRGRETQYF

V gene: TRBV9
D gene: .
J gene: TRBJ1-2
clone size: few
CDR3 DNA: TGTGCCAGCAGCGTAGTGAGTCCGCGGGGGGTCTATGGCTACACCTTC
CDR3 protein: CASSVVSPRGVYGYTF

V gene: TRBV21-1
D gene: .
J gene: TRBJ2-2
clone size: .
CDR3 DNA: TGTGCCAGCTCCGTTGGACTAGCGGACCCTTACACCGGGGAGCTGTTTTTT
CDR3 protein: CASSVGLADPYTGELFF

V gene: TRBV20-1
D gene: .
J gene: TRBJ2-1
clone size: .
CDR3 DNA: TGCAGTGCTAGGGGAAACTTGGGGGGTGGGGAGTTCTTC
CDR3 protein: CSARGNLGGGEFF

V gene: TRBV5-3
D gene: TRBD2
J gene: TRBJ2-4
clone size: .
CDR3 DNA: TGTGCCATGAGCCCCGGGACTAGCGGGGGGGGAGGCATTCAGTACTTC
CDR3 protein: CAMSPGTSGGGGIQYF

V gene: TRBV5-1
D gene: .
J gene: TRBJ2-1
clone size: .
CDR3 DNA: TGCGCCAGCAGCTTGGCCATGGACAGAGTGCTATCCTTC
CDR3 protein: CASSLAMDRVLSF

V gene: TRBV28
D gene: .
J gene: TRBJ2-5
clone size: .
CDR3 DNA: TGTGCCAGCAGGCAACAGGGCCAAGAGACCCAGTACTTC
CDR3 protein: CASRQQGQETQYF

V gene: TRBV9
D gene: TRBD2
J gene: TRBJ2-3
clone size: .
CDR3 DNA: TGTGCCAGCAGCAAAAATAGCGGGGATAAGCAGTATTTT
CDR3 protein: CASSKNSGDKQYF

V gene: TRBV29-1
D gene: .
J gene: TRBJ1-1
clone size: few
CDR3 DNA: TGCAGCGTTACTCAAGCCGGGACCCCCGTAGGAGCTTTCTTT
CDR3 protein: CSVTQAGTPVGAFF

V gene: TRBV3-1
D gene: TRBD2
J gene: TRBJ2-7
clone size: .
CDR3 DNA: TGTGCCAGCAGCCAAGCTAGCGGGTCCTACGAGCAGTACTTC
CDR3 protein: CASSQASGSYEQYF

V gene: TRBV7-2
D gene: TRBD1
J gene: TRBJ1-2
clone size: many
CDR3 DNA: TGTGCCAGCAGCCTTAGGACAGGGGGCTACACCTTC
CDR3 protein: CASSLRTGGYTF

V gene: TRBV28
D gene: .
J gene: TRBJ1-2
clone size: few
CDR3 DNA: TGTGCCAGCAGTTCCCGGGCCCAGGGGTATGGCTACACCTTC
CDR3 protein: CASSSRAQGYGYTF

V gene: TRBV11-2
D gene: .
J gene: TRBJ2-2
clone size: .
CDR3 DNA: TGTGCCAGCAGCTTACCCCCTCGGGTTAAGACCGGGGAGCTGTTTTTT
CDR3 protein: CASSLPPRVKTGELFF

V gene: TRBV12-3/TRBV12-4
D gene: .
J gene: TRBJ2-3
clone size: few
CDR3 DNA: TGTGCCAGCAGTTTCTCCACTAGCAGACATGTGTATTTT
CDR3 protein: CASSFSTSRHVYF

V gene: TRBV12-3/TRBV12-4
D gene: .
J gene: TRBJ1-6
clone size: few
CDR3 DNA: TGTGCCAGCAGCAGAGTAACAGGCTTTAACTCACCCCTCCACTTT
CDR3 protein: CASSRVTGFNSPLHF

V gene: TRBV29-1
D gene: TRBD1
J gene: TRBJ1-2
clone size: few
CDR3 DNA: TGCAGCGTGACAGGGGCGGACTATGGCTACACCTTC
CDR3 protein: CSVTGADYGYTF

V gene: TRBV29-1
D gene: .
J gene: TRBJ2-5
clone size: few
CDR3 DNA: TGCAGCGCAGACAGTCACCAAGAGACCCAGTACTTC
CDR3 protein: CSADSHQETQYF

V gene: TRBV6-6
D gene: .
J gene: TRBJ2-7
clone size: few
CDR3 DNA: TGTGCCAGCAACCAGGCGGGGCCGGGCGAGCAGTACTTC
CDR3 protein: CASNQAGPGEQYF

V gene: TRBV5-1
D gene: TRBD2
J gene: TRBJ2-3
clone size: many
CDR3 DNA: TGCGCCAGCAGCCCTCACGGGACTAGAGCCCCACTCGCAGATACGCAGTATTTT
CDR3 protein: CASSPHGTRAPLADTQYF

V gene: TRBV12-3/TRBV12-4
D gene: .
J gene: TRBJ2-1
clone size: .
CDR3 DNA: TGTGCCAGCAGTTTCCCGGTTAACAATGAGCAGTTCTTC
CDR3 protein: CASSFPVNNEQFF

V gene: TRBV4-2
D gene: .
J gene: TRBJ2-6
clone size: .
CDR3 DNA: TGTGCCAGCAGACAAAGGGTGGCAGAGCCTCAAAGCTCTGGGGCCAACGTCCTGACTTTC
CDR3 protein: CASRQRVAEPQSSGANVLTF

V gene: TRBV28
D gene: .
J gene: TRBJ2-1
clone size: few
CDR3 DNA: TGTGCCAGCAGTCCACTCTCCGGTAACTACAATGAGCAGTTCTTC
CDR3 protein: CASSPLSGNYNEQFF

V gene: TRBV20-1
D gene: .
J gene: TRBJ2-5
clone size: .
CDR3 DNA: TGCAGTGCTAAGATGGGGGAGACCCAGTACTTC
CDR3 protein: CSAKMGETQYF

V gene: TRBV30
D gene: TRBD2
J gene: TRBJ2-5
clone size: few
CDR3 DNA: TGTGCCTGGAGTCGGGGGACTAGCGGGAGGCTTCTCCAAGAGACCCAGTACTTC
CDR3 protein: CAWSRGTSGRLLQETQYF

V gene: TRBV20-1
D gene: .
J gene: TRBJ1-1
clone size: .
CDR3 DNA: TGCAGTGCTAGAGATTTCGGGGCTGGGAACACTGAAGCTTTCTTT
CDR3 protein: CSARDFGAGNTEAFF

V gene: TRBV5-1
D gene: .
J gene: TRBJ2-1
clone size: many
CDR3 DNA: TGCGCCAGCAGCTTGGGACCCGAGCAGTTCTTC
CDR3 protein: CASSLGPEQFF

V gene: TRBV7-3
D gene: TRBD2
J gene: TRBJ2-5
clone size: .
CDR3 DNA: TGTGCCAGCAGCTCTAGCGGGGGGGTGTTAGAGACCCAGTACTTC
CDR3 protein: CASSSSGGVLETQYF

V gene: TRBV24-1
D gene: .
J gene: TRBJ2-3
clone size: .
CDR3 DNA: TGTGCCACCAGTGACCCTGTTCCAGCTAGCACAGATACGCAGTATTTT
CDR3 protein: CATSDPVPASTDTQYF

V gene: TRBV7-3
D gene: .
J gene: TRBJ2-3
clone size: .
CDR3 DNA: TGTGCCAGCAGCTTGTCAGAGGGCACAGATACGCAGTATTTT
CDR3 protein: CASSLSEGTDTQYF

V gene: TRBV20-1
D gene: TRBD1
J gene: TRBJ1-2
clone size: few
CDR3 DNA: TGCAGTGCTAGTTGGACAGGGGGAGGGTATGGCTACACCTTC
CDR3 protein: CSASWTGGGYGYTF

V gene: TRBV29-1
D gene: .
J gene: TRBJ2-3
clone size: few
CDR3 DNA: TGCAGCGTTGACGATTTTGTCGGGTCATCTGATACGCAGTATTTT
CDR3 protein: CSVDDFVGSSDTQYF

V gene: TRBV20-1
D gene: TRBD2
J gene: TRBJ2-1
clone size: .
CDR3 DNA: TGCAGTGCTAGAGGGGGGACTAGCGTTGAGCAGTTCTTC
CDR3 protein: CSARGGTSVEQFF

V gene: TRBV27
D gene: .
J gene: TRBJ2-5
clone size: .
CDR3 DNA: TGTGCCAGCAGTCTAAGTCGGACAGTGCGGAAGACCCAGTACTTC
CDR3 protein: CASSLSRTVRKTQYF

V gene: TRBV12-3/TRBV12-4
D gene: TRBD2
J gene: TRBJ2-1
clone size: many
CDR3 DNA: TGTGCCAGCAGACGGACTAGCGGGGCAGACAATGAGCAGTTCTTC
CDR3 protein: CASRRTSGADNEQFF

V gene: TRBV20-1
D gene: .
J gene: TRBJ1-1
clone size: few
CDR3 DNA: TGCAGGACGTGCCCTAACACTGAAGCTTTCTTT
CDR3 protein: CRTCPNTEAFF

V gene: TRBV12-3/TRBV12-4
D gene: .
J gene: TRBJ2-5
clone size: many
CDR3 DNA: TGTGCCAGCAGTTTAAGGCAGGCCGAGGAGACCCAGTACTTC
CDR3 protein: CASSLRQAEETQYF

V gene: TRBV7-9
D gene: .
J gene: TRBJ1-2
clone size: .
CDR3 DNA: TGTGCCAGCAGCTTAGCTAGGCCGATCCCTTATGGCTACACCTTC
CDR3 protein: CASSLARPIPYGYTF

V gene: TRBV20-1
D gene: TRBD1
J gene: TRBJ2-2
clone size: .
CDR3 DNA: TGCAGTGCTAGGATGACAGGGGGGGATCCCGGGGAGCTGTTTTTT
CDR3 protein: CSARMTGGDPGELFF

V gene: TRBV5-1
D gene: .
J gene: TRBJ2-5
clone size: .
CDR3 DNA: TGCGCCAGCAAACCTTTCCCAGGGAGTCAAGAGACCCAGTACTTC
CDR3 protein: CASKPFPGSQETQYF

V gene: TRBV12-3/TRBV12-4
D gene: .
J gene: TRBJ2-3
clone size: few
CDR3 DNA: TGTGCCAGCAGAATAGGGGCTGGGGATACGCAGTATTTT
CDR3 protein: CASRIGAGDTQYF